This T cell receptor beta chain appears in the sequencing data of a study of PD-1 blockade in classical Hodgkin lymphoma. Study-wide results and limits: Complete responders' diversity at baseline resembled that of newly diagnosed patients.

The time point is: cycle 4 day 1 (C4D1), after less than 7 weeks of nivolumab. Each patient relapsed following autologous stem cell transplantation, and prior brentuximab vedotin exposure differed. Classification of best responses gave complete response, partial response or progressive disease. This CDR3 has 17 amino acids. CDR1 is KGHSH, CDR2 LQKENI, per germline. The junction had 11 bases not matched to a gene; V was cut back by 3 bases and J by 1 base. Assay used: immunoSEQ multiplex PCR; TCRdb lists only in-frame clones, some missing. This repertoire shows about 19,000 clones, around three quarters found once; its top ten account for approximately 22%. To note about this clone: Its antigen is still unknown.

V is TRBV18 and J is TRBJ1-1, with 7 positions matching TRBD1. This material consisted of peripheral blood mononuclear cells (PBMCs), taken before the fourth cycle of nivolumab. The clonotype was recovered from a human donor with classical Hodgkin lymphoma. The CDR3 region has the DNA TGTGCCAGCTCACCTTTTGGGACAGCAACCCAGAACACTGAAGCTTTCTTT. It encodes CASSPFGTATQNTEAFF.